The text below deals with one T cell receptor beta chain. Its antigen is unidentified. Per germline, CDR1 SGHRS and CDR2 YFSETQ. J was trimmed by 6 bases and V by 4 bases; bases with no gene match: 13. This CDR3 has 15 amino acids. This record comes from a study of CD8 T cell repertoires and HIV-1 epitope variants. Study-level background: The baseline condition was 1M T cells left uncultured.

Sequencing of TCR beta CDR3 used immunoSEQ survey depth. Profiled with immunoSEQ multiplex PCR; TCRdb holds only in-frame clones, not every one. This sample has about 7,100 clones, with 60% to 75% found just once. Findings of the study overall: Beta chains alone show antigen proliferation, not cytokine profile or function.

The TCR sequence derives from a male donor with HIV. The sequencing input was cultured CD8+ T cells derived from PBMCs. V usage is TRBV5-1 and J usage is TRBJ2-7; 7 nucleotides match TRBD1. This chain's CDR3 is CASSKNRDSGGEQYF. DNA for the CDR3: TGCGCCAGCAGCAAAAACCGGGACAGCGGTGGCGAGCAGTACTTC.